What follows describes a single T cell receptor beta chain. PCR was performed using 60 Vbeta and 13 Jbeta primers. Clones were sequenced by immunoSEQ multiplex PCR, and TCRdb holds only the in-frame ones, with some missing. Recorded for this sample: roughly 40,000 clones. The data were obtained in a study of cytomegalovirus exposure and HLA in healthy donors. Trimming removed 11 bases from V and 10 bases from J, with 18 bases in between. Germline V gives CDR1 LNHDA, CDR2 SQIVND (reference sequence). CDR3 length: 13 residues. The sequence came from a man aged 40-50 years in good health and CMV-seropositive. Source material: PBMCs. The genes are TRBV19 and TRBJ1-6, with a tentative D call TRBD1 (6 bases). Here the CDR3 reads CAGSGGGNSPLHF. The CDR3 DNA reads TGTGCCGGCTCGGGGGGGGGCAACTCACCCCTCCACTTT.